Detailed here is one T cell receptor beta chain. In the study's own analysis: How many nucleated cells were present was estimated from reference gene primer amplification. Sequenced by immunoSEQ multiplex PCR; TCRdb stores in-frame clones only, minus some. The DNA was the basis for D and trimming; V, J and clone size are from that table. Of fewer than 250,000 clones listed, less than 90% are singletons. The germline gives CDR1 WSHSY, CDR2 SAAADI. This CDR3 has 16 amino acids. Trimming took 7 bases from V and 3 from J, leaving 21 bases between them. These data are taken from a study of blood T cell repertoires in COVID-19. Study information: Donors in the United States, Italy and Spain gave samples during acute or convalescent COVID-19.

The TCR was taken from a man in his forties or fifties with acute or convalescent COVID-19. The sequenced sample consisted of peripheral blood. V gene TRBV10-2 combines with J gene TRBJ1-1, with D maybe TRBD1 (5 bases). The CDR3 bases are TGCGCCAGCAAAGCAGTCTTTGCTTCCAGGGACACTGAAGCTTTCTTT. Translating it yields CASKAVFASRDTEAFF.